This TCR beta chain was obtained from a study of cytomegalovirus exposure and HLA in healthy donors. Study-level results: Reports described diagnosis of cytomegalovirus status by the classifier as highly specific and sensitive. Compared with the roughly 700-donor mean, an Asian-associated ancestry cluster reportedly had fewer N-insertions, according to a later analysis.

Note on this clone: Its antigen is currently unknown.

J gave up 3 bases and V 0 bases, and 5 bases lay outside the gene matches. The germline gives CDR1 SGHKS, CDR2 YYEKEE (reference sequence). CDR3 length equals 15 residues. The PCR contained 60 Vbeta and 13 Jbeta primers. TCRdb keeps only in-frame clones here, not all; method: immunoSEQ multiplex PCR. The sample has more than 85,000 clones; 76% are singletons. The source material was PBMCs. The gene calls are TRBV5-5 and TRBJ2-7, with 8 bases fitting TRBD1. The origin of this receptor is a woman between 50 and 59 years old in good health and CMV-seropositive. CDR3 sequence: CASSLAGQGYYEQYF. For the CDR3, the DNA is TGTGCCAGCAGCTTGGCCGGACAGGGATACTACGAGCAGTACTTC. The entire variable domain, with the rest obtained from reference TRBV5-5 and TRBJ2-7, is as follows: DAGVTQSPTHLIKTRGQQVTLRCSPISGHKSVSWYQQVLGQGPQFIFQYYEKEERGRGNFPDRFSARQFPNYSSELNVNALLLGDSALYLCASSLAGQGYYEQYFGPGTRLTVT.